This T cell receptor beta chain was identified in a study of T cells in Graves' hyperthyroidism and ophthalmopathy. Overall study results and limits: Ophthalmopathy was predicted by the model a median of approximately 6 months ahead of onset. A 13 V-J model separated ophthalmopathy from stable hyperthyroidism.

This clonotype was picked up many times. Its antigen is currently unknown. Inclusion characteristics of ophthalmopathy patients comprised a Clinical Activity Score of at least 3, a NOSPECS grade of at least 4, and duration under 3 months. The V end was cut by 2 bases, the J end by 3 bases, with 11 bases between. Germline V gene lookup returns CDR1 SGHTA and CDR2 FQGTGA. This CDR3 is 14 amino acids long. RNA transcripts gave rise to amplified TCR beta CDR3 regions. HTBI primers drove first-round RT-PCR of the TCR CDR3. From the multiplex PCR reads, TCRdb called clonotypes with MiXCR, one entry per CDR3 protein. The sample shows nearly 250,000 distinct CDR3 sequences, approximately 23% of them seen only once.

The sequenced sample consisted of blood. The chain recombines TRBV7-3 with TRBJ2-7, with a possible D match to TRBD2 (6 bases). This receptor was obtained from a woman aged 35 to 49 with Graves' ophthalmopathy. The CDR3 protein is CASSLGDSGYEQYF. The CDR3 region has the DNA TGTGCCAGCAGCTTAGGGGACTCAGGCTACGAGCAGTACTTC. Based on the CDR3 plus reference TRBV7-3 and TRBJ2-7, the full variable domain is GAGVSQTPSNKVTEKGKYVELRCDPISGHTALYWYRQSLGQGPEFLIYFQGTGAADDSGLPNDRFFAVRPEGSVSTLKIQRTERGDSAVYLCASSLGDSGYEQYFGPGTRLTVT.